The clone carrying this T cell receptor (beta chain) was detected once. Documented time point: cycle 4 day 1 (C4D1), after 6 weeks of nivolumab. All the patients suffered relapse after autologous stem cell transplantation, and brentuximab vedotin exposure differed. Best responses fell into complete response, partial response or progressive disease. The data were produced by immunoSEQ multiplex PCR, yet TCRdb's version contains in-frame clones alone and is incomplete. This sample carries 90,000 or so clones, roughly 78% of them seen once, and the ten largest clones take 9.4%. The CDR3 totals 15 residues. CDR1 is MNHEY, CDR2 SVGAGI, per germline. V trimming: 6 bases; J trimming: 4 bases; junction bases outside the gene matches: 6. The data were taken from a study of PD-1 blockade in classical Hodgkin lymphoma. Overall study context: Once every 2 weeks, patients received intravenous nivolumab at 3 mg/kg.

The V call is TRBV6-5, the J call TRBJ2-5, with TRBD1 identical over 12 bases. The TCR originated in a human donor with classical Hodgkin lymphoma. The sequences come from peripheral blood mononuclear cells (PBMCs), collected before the fourth cycle of nivolumab. The CDR3 nucleotides are TGTGCCAGCAGGGGGGACAGGGGGCCGACAGAGACCCAGTACTTC. It encodes CASRGDRGPTETQYF.